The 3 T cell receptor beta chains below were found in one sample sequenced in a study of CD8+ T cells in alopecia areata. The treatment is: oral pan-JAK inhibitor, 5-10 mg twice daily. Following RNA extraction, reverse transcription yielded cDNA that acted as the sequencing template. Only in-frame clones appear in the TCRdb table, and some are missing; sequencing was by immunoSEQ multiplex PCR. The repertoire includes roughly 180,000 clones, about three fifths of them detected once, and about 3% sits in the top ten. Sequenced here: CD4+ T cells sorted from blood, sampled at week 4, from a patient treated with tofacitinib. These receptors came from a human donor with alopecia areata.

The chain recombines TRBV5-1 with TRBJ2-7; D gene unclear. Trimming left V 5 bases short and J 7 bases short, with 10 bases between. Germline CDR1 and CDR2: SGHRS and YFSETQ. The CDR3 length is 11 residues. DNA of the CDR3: TGCGCCAGCAGACGATCGGAGGAGCAGTACTTC. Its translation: CASRRSEEQYF.

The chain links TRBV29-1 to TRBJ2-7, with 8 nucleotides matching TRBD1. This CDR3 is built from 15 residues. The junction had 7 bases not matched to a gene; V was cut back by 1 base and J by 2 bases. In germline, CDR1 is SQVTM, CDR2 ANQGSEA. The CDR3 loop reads CSVEGGTGKAYEQYF. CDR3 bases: TGCAGCGTTGAAGGGGGGACAGGCAAGGCCTACGAGCAGTACTTC.

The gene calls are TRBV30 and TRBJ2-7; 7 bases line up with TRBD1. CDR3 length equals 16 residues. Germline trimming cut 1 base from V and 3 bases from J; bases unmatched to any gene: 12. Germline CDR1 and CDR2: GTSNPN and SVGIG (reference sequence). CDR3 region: CAWSGPDRDPIYEQYF. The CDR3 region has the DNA TGTGCCTGGAGTGGCCCCGACAGGGACCCAATCTACGAGCAGTACTTC.